This T cell receptor (beta chain) was recorded in a study of blood T cell repertoires in COVID-19. The overall study: COVID-19 samples collected from the United States, Italy and Spain covered acute and convalescent phases. From T cells, B-cell-depleted T cells, or PBMCs came the material, which was cDNA or gDNA.

Per the germline V gene, CDR1 is SGHTA and CDR2 is FQGNSA. Trimming removed 5 bases from V and 8 bases from J, with 21 bases in between. The CDR3 runs to 16 residues. Under the authors' procedure: Amplification of reference gene primers provided the estimated nucleated cell counts. Clones were read by immunoSEQ multiplex PCR, and TCRdb kept only the in-frame ones, dropping some. Clone size and V and J calls were adopted from that table, with D and trimming inferred from the DNA. Of 200,000 to 250,000 clones listed, roughly 90% are singletons. The origin of this receptor is a woman in her fifties or sixties with acute or convalescent COVID-19. The rearrangement uses TRBV7-2 and TRBJ1-4; a possible D gene is TRBD1 (6 bases). Sequencing was done on a sample of peripheral blood. The DNA of the CDR3 is TGTGCCAGCAGCCCCCTGGGGGGGGGCCTGCGAGAAAAACTGTTTTTT. Amino acid sequence: CASSPLGGGLREKLFF.